Reported below is one T cell receptor beta chain. The V gene end was trimmed by 6 bases and the J gene end by 6 bases; junction bases not matched to a gene: 6. This CDR3 region has 14 residues. Germline CDR1 reads LNHDA; CDR2 reads SQIVND (reference sequence). This entry is derived from a study of blood T cells in healthy people across ages. Alongside a J-beta primer mix, a sample-barcoded 5' primer served in a second PCR lasting roughly 7 to 11 cycles. TCRdb called the 5' RACE reads again in MiXCR, with one record for every CDR3 protein. The sample holds roughly 830,000 distinct CDR3 sequences, around 68% seen once.

Sequenced sample: blood. J is TRBJ2-1 and V is TRBV19; 9 bases are shared with TRBD1. The TCR was taken from a man younger than 45 in good health. The CDR3 region has the DNA TGTGCCAGTAGAAGACAGGGGGATAGCAATGAGCAGTTCTTC. Residues: CASRRQGDSNEQFF.